This is a list of T cell receptor beta chains from one sample in a study of blood T cell repertoires in COVID-19. This table comes from immunoSEQ multiplex PCR, and its TCRdb copy is limited to in-frame clones, with some not included. The sample shows 150,000 to 200,000 clones, around nine tenths of them seen only once. What was sequenced was peripheral blood. Receptor source: a man between 65 and 85 years old with acute or convalescent COVID-19. Both conserved end residues are trimmed from each CDR3. Fields, in order: V gene, J gene, D gene, clone size, CDR3 protein. A D gene is named only where the DNA matches it firmly. A clone size is listed for some rows: how often the clone was seen (once, few, many), or a class if it is expanded.

v_gene: TRBV5-1; j_gene: TRBJ1-2; d_gene: -; abundance: few; CDR3aa: ASSLLPGAGYT
v_gene: TRBV5-1; j_gene: TRBJ1-6; d_gene: -; abundance: -; CDR3aa: ASSLDAVSLNSPLH
v_gene: TRBV5-4; j_gene: TRBJ2-2; d_gene: -; abundance: -; CDR3aa: ASSLVREGTGELF
v_gene: TRBV30; j_gene: TRBJ2-7; d_gene: TRBD2; abundance: -; CDR3aa: AWSGSSGLGWEQY
v_gene: TRBV5-1; j_gene: TRBJ2-2; d_gene: -; abundance: -; CDR3aa: ASSPGDRNTGELF
v_gene: TRBV11-2; j_gene: TRBJ2-1; d_gene: TRBD1; abundance: -; CDR3aa: ASSSGQAIYNEQF
v_gene: TRBV18; j_gene: TRBJ1-1; d_gene: -; abundance: -; CDR3aa: ASSGQGQNTEAF
v_gene: TRBV6-5; j_gene: TRBJ1-6; d_gene: -; abundance: -; CDR3aa: ASRATATSSPLH
v_gene: TRBV12-3/TRBV12-4; j_gene: TRBJ1-2; d_gene: -; abundance: -; CDR3aa: ASGAGNDDGYT
v_gene: TRBV7-3; j_gene: TRBJ2-7; d_gene: TRBD1; abundance: -; CDR3aa: ASSPGQGAYEQY
v_gene: TRBV2; j_gene: TRBJ1-6; d_gene: -; abundance: -; CDR3aa: ASSRQGISSYNSPLH
v_gene: TRBV3-1/TRBV3-2; j_gene: TRBJ2-7; d_gene: -; abundance: -; CDR3aa: ASSRNTGTEQY
v_gene: TRBV5-1; j_gene: TRBJ1-1; d_gene: TRBD1; abundance: -; CDR3aa: ASSSQGADFTEAF
v_gene: TRBV24-1; j_gene: TRBJ2-1; d_gene: TRBD2; abundance: -; CDR3aa: ATSDQTSGGKIEQF
v_gene: TRBV5-1; j_gene: TRBJ1-2; d_gene: -; abundance: -; CDR3aa: ASSLTDRYGYT
v_gene: TRBV7-8; j_gene: TRBJ2-5; d_gene: TRBD1; abundance: -; CDR3aa: ASSSLGVTGRQETQY
v_gene: TRBV2; j_gene: TRBJ1-1; d_gene: -; abundance: -; CDR3aa: ASNRVDTEAF
v_gene: TRBV30; j_gene: TRBJ1-6; d_gene: -; abundance: -; CDR3aa: AWSKTAYNSPLH
v_gene: TRBV4-2; j_gene: TRBJ2-1; d_gene: TRBD2; abundance: few; CDR3aa: ASSQGGTSGRTASYNEQF
v_gene: TRBV7-6; j_gene: TRBJ1-3; d_gene: -; abundance: -; CDR3aa: ASSLTYSGNTIY
v_gene: TRBV28; j_gene: TRBJ2-7; d_gene: -; abundance: once; CDR3aa: AIHGAGGHYEQY
v_gene: TRBV9; j_gene: TRBJ2-1; d_gene: -; abundance: few; CDR3aa: ASSLGLPVGNEQF
v_gene: TRBV28; j_gene: TRBJ1-5; d_gene: -; abundance: -; CDR3aa: ASSLQGPTYSNQPQH
v_gene: TRBV6-6; j_gene: TRBJ2-2; d_gene: -; abundance: -; CDR3aa: ASSSGWSTGELF
v_gene: TRBV5-1; j_gene: TRBJ1-2; d_gene: TRBD1; abundance: once; CDR3aa: ASRGDRAYGYT
v_gene: TRBV20-1; j_gene: TRBJ1-1; d_gene: -; abundance: -; CDR3aa: SARGQLEAF
v_gene: TRBV12-3/TRBV12-4; j_gene: TRBJ1-5; d_gene: -; abundance: -; CDR3aa: ASSLPDQPQH
v_gene: TRBV7-9; j_gene: TRBJ2-5; d_gene: -; abundance: -; CDR3aa: ASSLARQGGGQETQY
v_gene: TRBV21-1; j_gene: TRBJ2-3; d_gene: -; abundance: -; CDR3aa: ASSTGPAGAVGDTQY
v_gene: TRBV28; j_gene: TRBJ2-7; d_gene: TRBD1; abundance: -; CDR3aa: ASNTGQHYEQY
v_gene: TRBV4-3; j_gene: TRBJ2-3; d_gene: -; abundance: few; CDR3aa: ASSQDRDTDTQY
v_gene: TRBV7-2; j_gene: TRBJ2-5; d_gene: -; abundance: -; CDR3aa: ASSLGLVQETQY
v_gene: TRBV18; j_gene: TRBJ2-1; d_gene: -; abundance: -; CDR3aa: ASSPRALGGNEQF
v_gene: TRBV2; j_gene: TRBJ1-1; d_gene: -; abundance: -; CDR3aa: ASMRGEGTEAF
v_gene: TRBV18; j_gene: TRBJ1-4; d_gene: -; abundance: once; CDR3aa: ASSPVTGNEKLF